The 15 T cell receptor beta chains in this list originate from one sample, sequenced in a study of siplizumab effects on memory and regulatory T cells (dated 2019 in TCRdb). The library was generated by the immunoSEQ multiplex PCR assay. TCRdb re-hosts the immuneACCESS table, in-frame sequences only. Its copies lack some clones; in the studies checked, an unresolved V gene accounts for under half of them, and the cause for the rest is not known. Across this sample there are approximately 120,000 clones, with around 93% seen only once. The top ten clonotypes cover over 0.15% of the sample. Sequencing was performed on non-Treg CD4+ T cells sorted from blood. The cell subset or site label here, explained by the study, means: FACS-sorted unstimulated CD4+ non-regulatory T cells. These receptors came from a human donor in good health.

This clone is a singleton in its sample. The rearrangement uses TRBV28 and TRBJ1-1, with D uncertain. This CDR3 is built from 13 residues. The V gene's germline CDR1 is MDHEN and CDR2 SYDVKM. Trimming left V 7 bases short and J 1 base short, with 10 bases between. The CDR3 reads CASTSPGNTEAFF. The CDR3 coding sequence is TGTGCCAGCACCTCCCCGGGGAACACTGAAGCTTTCTTT.

The V call is TRBV5-4, the J call TRBJ2-7; D is ambiguous. This CDR3 has 13 residues. CDR1 SGHNT and CDR2 YYREEE come from the germline V gene (reference sequence). Trimming removed 4 bases from V and 1 base from J, with 9 bases in between. The CDR3 DNA follows: TGTGCCAGCAGCGCAATGGGGTCCTACGAGCAGTACTTC. Its translation is CASSAMGSYEQYF.

The chain uses TRBV25-1 and TRBJ2-3; 12 bases fit TRBD2. The germline V gene encodes CDR1 MGHDK and CDR2 SYGVNS. V lost 6 bases, J lost 8 bases, and 6 bases stayed unmatched. The CDR3 has 14 residues. CDR3 sequence (DNA): TGTGCCAGCAGCCCTAGCGGGGGGGCGGGTACGCAGTATTTT. Its translation is CASSPSGGAGTQYF. The whole variable domain, filled in from reference TRBV25-1 and TRBJ2-3, reads EADIYQTPRYLVIGTGKKITLECSQTMGHDKMYWYQQDPGMELHLIHYSYGVNSTEKGDLSSESTVSRIRTEHFPLTLESARPSHTSQYLCASSPSGGAGTQYFGPGTRLTVL.

The CDR3 loop is CASSQGWGGGTEAFF. CDR3 in DNA: TGCGCCAGCAGCCAAGGTTGGGGCGGAGGAACTGAAGCTTTCTTT. The rearrangement links TRBV4-1 to TRBJ1-1; weak D call: TRBD1 (5 bases). Trimming took 1 base from V and 5 from J, leaving 14 bases between them. Germline CDR1 and CDR2: MGHRA and YSYEKL. The CDR3 runs 15 residues.

The chain carries TRBV27 and TRBJ1-1; D is unclear. With 5 bases removed from V and 0 bases from J, the gap between germline ends came to 13 bases. The CDR3 spans 15 residues. Germline-derived CDR1 and CDR2 are MNHEY and SMNVEV (reference sequence). In DNA, the CDR3 is TGTGCCAGCAGTCCCCGTTCGGGGTTGAACACTGAAGCTTTCTTT. Protein: CASSPRSGLNTEAFF.

The rearrangement joins TRBV5-1 to TRBJ2-2, with D tentatively TRBD1 (5 bases). V was pared by 5 bases and J by 2 bases, with 10 bases between. The CDR3 loop spans 14 amino acids. Germline lookup yields CDR1 SGHRS and CDR2 YFSETQ. CDR3 sequence: CASRSQGNTGELFF. The DNA for the CDR3 is TGCGCCAGCAGAAGTCAGGGAAACACCGGGGAGCTGTTTTTT.

The chain combines TRBV11-2 with TRBJ1-6; 8 bases map to TRBD1. The CDR3 spans 14 residues. J gave up 9 bases and V 0 bases, and 1 base lay outside the gene matches. The V gene's germline CDR1 is SGHAT and CDR2 FQNNGV. For the CDR3, the DNA is TGTGCCAGCAGCTTAGACAGGGGGCTTTCACCCCTCCACTTT. Its protein is CASSLDRGLSPLHF.

The rearrangement joins TRBV5-6 to TRBJ2-4; D may be TRBD1 (5 bases). V shed 0 bases and J shed 14 bases, with 12 bases lying between them. This CDR3 has 12 residues. Germline CDR1 SGHDT, CDR2 YYEEEE. CDR3 bases: TGTGCCAGCAGCTTGGGGACATCTACCGAGTACTTC. Residues: CASSLGTSTEYF.

The rearrangement joins TRBV5-1 to TRBJ2-2; D possibly corresponds to TRBD2 (6 bases). V dropped 4 bases and J dropped 12 bases, with 13 bases sitting between them. The CDR3 has 12 residues. The germline CDR1 and CDR2 sequences are SGHRS and YFSETQ. In nucleotides, the CDR3 is TGCGCCAGCAGCGCGGACTATTGGAAGCTGTTTTTT. This codes for CASSADYWKLFF.

The genes are TRBV5-1 and TRBJ2-7, with 8 bases identical to TRBD2. CDR1 and CDR2 (germline): SGHRS, YFSETQ. The trim removed 4 bases at V and 6 bases at J, leaving 12 bases unmatched. The CDR3 runs to 15 residues. CDR3 sequence (DNA): TGCGCCAGCAGCCCCGTCGTCGGGGGGGGCGTCGAGCAGTACTTC. It encodes CASSPVVGGGVEQYF.

The chain uses TRBV7-3 and TRBJ1-2, with D possibly TRBD1 on 6 matching bases. Trimming stripped 0 bases from V and 8 bases from J, with 13 bases between. Germline values: CDR1 SGHTA, CDR2 FQGTGA. The CDR3 runs to 14 residues. CDR3 amino acids: CASSLTNGGQGYTF. The CDR3 DNA follows: TGTGCCAGCAGCTTAACTAACGGGGGCCAAGGCTACACCTTC.

This clone has only one observation. This chain links TRBV25-1 with TRBJ2-2, with TRBD1 matching 9 bases. Germline CDR1 MGHDK, CDR2 SYGVNS. The junction had 2 bases not matched to a gene; V was cut back by 7 bases and J by 5 bases. CDR3 length: 13 amino acids. The CDR3 spells CASKGQGTGELFF. The CDR3 nucleotides are TGTGCCAGCAAGGGACAGGGAACCGGGGAGCTGTTTTTT.

The rearrangement joins TRBV2 to TRBJ1-4; 7 bases align to TRBD1. The CDR3 covers 16 residues. The trim removed 3 bases at V and 7 bases at J, leaving 11 bases unmatched. Germline loops: CDR1 SNHLY, CDR2 FYNNEI. The CDR3, as DNA: TGTGCCAGCAGTGAGACCGGTTCGACAGGGCGTGAAAAACTGTTTTTT. Translating it yields CASSETGSTGREKLFF.

The V and J genes are TRBV7-2 and TRBJ2-5; no clear D gene. The end of the DNA fits TRBJ2-7 better, so the J call may be wrong. The length of the CDR3 is 16 residues. Looked up from germline, CDR1 is SGHTA and CDR2 is FQGNSA. The CDR3 nucleotides are TGTGCCAGCAGCTTAGAGTCGGCTGCCAGCTCCTACGAGCAGTACTTC. Its protein is CASSLESAASSYEQYF.

The J gene is TRBJ2-5, the V gene TRBV6-5, with D uncertain. The assigned J gene may be wrong: the sequence end matches TRBJ2-7 better. Germline V lookup: CDR1 MNHEY, CDR2 SVGAGI. The CDR3 extends over 13 amino acids. DNA for the CDR3: TGTGCCAGCAGTTACTCGGGTTCCTACGAGCAGTACTTC. It specifies CASSYSGSYEQYF.